This TCR beta chain was identified in a study of CD8 T cells in ankylosing spondylitis. Study-wide findings and caveats: Clones linked with disease were CD8+ and fairly uncommon in the peripheral blood.

This CDR3 has 16 residues. The ends were cut back, 0 bases at V and 5 bases at J, with 16 bases in the middle. The germline gives CDR1 LGHNA, CDR2 YNFKEQ. As regards this clonotype: Antigen specificity is unknown.

TCRdb re-called the 5' RACE reads through MiXCR, storing one row per CDR3 protein. The top ten hold around 59% of the sample, which has some 92,000 distinct CDR3 sequences, under 30% seen once. The chain joins TRBV4-2 to TRBJ1-2; a possible D gene is TRBD1 (6 bases). The sample consisted of blood, either unsorted or a sorted T cell fraction (not recorded which). This TCR was recovered from a male donor with ankylosing spondylitis or in good health (not recorded which). CDR3 nucleotides: TGTGCCAGCAGCCAAGATTACAGGGCTCAGACTTATGGCTACACCTTC. It translates to CASSQDYRAQTYGYTF.